One sample yielded the 10 T cell receptor beta chains listed below, sequenced in a study of response to subunit inactivated influenza vaccine. From the RT-PCR reads, TCRdb called clonotypes with MiXCR, one entry per CDR3 protein. The table shows about 310,000 distinct CDR3 sequences, with roughly 22% occurring only once. The sequenced sample was PBMCs from blood, obtained about 19 months after vaccination. All receptors derive from a man in his fifties or sixties who received an inactivated influenza vaccine.

This clonotype appeared a single time. The chain combines TRBV12-3 or TRBV12-4 with TRBJ2-5, with D tentatively TRBD1 (6 bases). The CDR3 sequence is 15 residues long. Trimming cost V 3 bases and J 4 bases, with 15 bases left between them. In nucleotides, the CDR3 is TGTGCCAGCAGTTTTTGGGGGCAGGGAGCAGAGACCCAGTACTTC. This gives the protein CASSFWGQGAETQYF.

The gene calls are TRBV29-1 and TRBJ2-5; D is perhaps TRBD1 (5 bases). Germline V CDR1 and CDR2: SQVTM, ANQGSEA. The V gene lost 3 bases and the J gene lost 5 bases, with 13 bases spanning the gap. This CDR3 comprises 13 residues. CDR3 nucleotides: TGCAGCGTTGACTGGGGCGTGGGGGAGACCCAGTACTTC. It translates to CSVDWGVGETQYF.

This clonotype was detected a few times. The chain employs TRBV2 and TRBJ1-2; D is ambiguous. Per germline, CDR1 SNHLY and CDR2 FYNNEI. The ends were cut back, 5 bases at V and 4 bases at J, with 23 bases in the middle. This CDR3 is 17 amino acids long. In DNA form, the CDR3 reads TGTGCCAGCAGTCGGAGGGCGCCCCCCAAAAGGGCCTATGGCTACACCTTC. Its translation is CASSRRAPPKRAYGYTF.

This clonotype was counted ten times or more. V gene TRBV6-4 combines with J gene TRBJ2-1; 9 bases map to TRBD1. Germline loops: CDR1 MRHNA, CDR2 SNTAGT. CDR3 size: 13 residues. The trim removed 4 bases at V and 7 bases at J, leaving 2 bases unmatched. The CDR3: CASSAGQGNEQFF. Here the CDR3 DNA reads TGTGCCAGCAGTGCGGGACAGGGTAATGAGCAGTTCTTC.

This clonotype was seen only a few times. The rearrangement joins TRBV12-3 or TRBV12-4 to TRBJ2-5; D might be TRBD1 (5 bases). V was shortened by 6 bases and J by 1 base, with 12 bases between the two germline ends. There are 14 residues in the CDR3. The DNA for the CDR3 is TGTGCCAGCAGGGTAGGGGCCCTCCAAGAGACCCAGTACTTC. Its translation: CASRVGALQETQYF.

This clonotype was found many times. This sequence joins TRBV6-6 and TRBJ2-5; D is undetermined. Germline V gene data show CDR1 as MNHNY and CDR2 as SVGAGI (reference sequence). With 5 bases removed from V and 5 bases from J, the gap between germline ends came to 12 bases. The CDR3 sequence is 13 residues long. Written as DNA, the CDR3 is TGTGCCAGCAGTCGGGCCGCGGCGGAGACCCAGTACTTC. Amino acid sequence: CASSRAAAETQYF.

This clonotype appeared many times. The chain carries TRBV29-1 and TRBJ1-4; TRBD1 agrees at 7 bases. Germline V gene lookup returns CDR1 SQVTM and CDR2 ANQGSEA. This CDR3 has 13 residues. V was clipped by 2 bases and J by 7 bases; unmatched bases: 4. CDR3 residues: CSVEQGVGEKLFF. The CDR3 bases are TGCAGCGTTGAACAGGGGGTCGGTGAAAAACTGTTTTTT.

CDR3 sequence (DNA): TGTGCCAGCAGTGGCACTAGCGGGAGGGTCGTGAGTGAGCAGTTCTTC. Amino acid sequence: CASSGTSGRVVSEQFF. The chain carries TRBV21-1 and TRBJ2-1; TRBD2, the table's D call, was not compared with the DNA. TRBV21-1 is flagged as a pseudogene. This CDR3 is built from 16 residues.

The chain combines TRBV4-1 with TRBJ1-5; 9 positions agree with TRBD1. Germline lookup yields CDR1 MGHRA and CDR2 YSYEKL. This CDR3 is 15 amino acids long. The trim removed 1 base at V and 3 bases at J, leaving 1 base unmatched. The CDR3 loop is CASSQGDRVNQPQHF. The CDR3 nucleotides read TGCGCCAGCAGCCAAGGGGACAGGGTCAATCAGCCCCAGCATTTT.

The CDR3 spells CASSPRGGQQYNEQFF. The CDR3 DNA is TGTGCCAGCAGCCCTCGAGGGGGACAGCAGTACAATGAGCAGTTCTTC. This chain links TRBV4-2 with TRBJ2-1; TRBD1 aligns across 7 bases. In germline, CDR1 is LGHNA, CDR2 YNFKEQ. The V and J ends lost 4 bases and 4 bases, in that order; junction bases with no gene match: 10. The CDR3 contains 16 residues.